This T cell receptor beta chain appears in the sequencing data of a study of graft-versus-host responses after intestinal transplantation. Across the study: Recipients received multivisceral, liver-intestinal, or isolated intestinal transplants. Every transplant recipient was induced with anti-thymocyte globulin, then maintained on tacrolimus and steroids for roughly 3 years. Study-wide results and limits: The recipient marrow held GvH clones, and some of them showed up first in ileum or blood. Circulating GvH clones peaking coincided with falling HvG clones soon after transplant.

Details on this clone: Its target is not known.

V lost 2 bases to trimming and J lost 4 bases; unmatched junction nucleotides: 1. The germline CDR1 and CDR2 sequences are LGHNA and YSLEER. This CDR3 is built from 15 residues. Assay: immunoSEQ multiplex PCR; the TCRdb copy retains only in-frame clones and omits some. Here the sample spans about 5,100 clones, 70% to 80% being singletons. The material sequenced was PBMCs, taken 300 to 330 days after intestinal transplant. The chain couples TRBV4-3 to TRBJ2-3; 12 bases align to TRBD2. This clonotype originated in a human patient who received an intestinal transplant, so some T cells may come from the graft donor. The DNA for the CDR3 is TGCGCCAGCAGCCAAACTAGCGGGGGGCCAGATACGCAGTATTTT. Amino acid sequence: CASSQTSGGPDTQYF.